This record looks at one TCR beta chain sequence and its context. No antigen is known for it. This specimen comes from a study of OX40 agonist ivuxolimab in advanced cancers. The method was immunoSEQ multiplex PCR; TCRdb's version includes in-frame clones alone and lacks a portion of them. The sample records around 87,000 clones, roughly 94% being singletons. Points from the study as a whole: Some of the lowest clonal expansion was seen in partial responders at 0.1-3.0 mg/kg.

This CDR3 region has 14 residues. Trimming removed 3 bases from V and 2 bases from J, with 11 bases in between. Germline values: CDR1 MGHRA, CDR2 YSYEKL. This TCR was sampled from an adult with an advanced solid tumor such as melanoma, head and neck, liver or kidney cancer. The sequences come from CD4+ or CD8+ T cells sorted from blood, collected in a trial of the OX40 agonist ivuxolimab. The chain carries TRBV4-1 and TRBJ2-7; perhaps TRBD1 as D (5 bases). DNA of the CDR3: TGCGCCAGCAGCCAGGGGCGGACGACCTACGAGCAGTACTTC. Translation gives CASSQGRTTYEQYF.